A selection of T cell receptor beta chains follows, all from one sample in a study of low-dose radiotherapy and immunotherapy resistance in tumors. TCRdb re-called the reads through MiXCR, storing one row per CDR3 protein. The sample comprises under 90,000 distinct CDR3 sequences, 15% to 20% of which are singletons, and roughly 2.8% rests with the top ten. The starting material was PBMCs, obtained before treatment. All receptors derive from a male donor with prostate cancer. Both conserved end residues are part of each CDR3. Fields, in order: V gene, clone size, D gene, J gene, CDR3 protein, CDR3 DNA. The D gene is left open where the match is weak. Rows may omit the clone size; those that give it use once, few, many or a size class.

v_call: TRBV12-3/TRBV12-4
clone_size: NA
d_call: NA
j_call: TRBJ2-5
cdr3_aa: CASRRGFQETQYF
cdr3_nt: TGTGCCAGCAGGCGAGGTTTTCAAGAGACCCAGTACTTC

v_call: TRBV7-2
clone_size: NA
d_call: TRBD2
j_call: TRBJ2-1
cdr3_aa: CASSFRTSGNEQFF
cdr3_nt: TGTGCCAGCAGCTTTCGGACTAGCGGGAATGAGCAGTTCTTC

v_call: TRBV11-3
clone_size: many
d_call: TRBD2
j_call: TRBJ2-1
cdr3_aa: CASSFGLAGNNEQFF
cdr3_nt: TGTGCCAGCAGCTTTGGACTAGCGGGGAACAATGAGCAGTTCTTC

v_call: TRBV20-1
clone_size: many
d_call: TRBD1
j_call: TRBJ1-2
cdr3_aa: CSASDTGGDYGYTF
cdr3_nt: TGCAGTGCTAGTGATACAGGGGGCGACTATGGCTACACCTTC

v_call: TRBV12-3/TRBV12-4
clone_size: many
d_call: NA
j_call: TRBJ2-7
cdr3_aa: CASSRDPYEQYF
cdr3_nt: TGTGCCAGCAGTCGGGACCCCTACGAGCAGTACTTC

v_call: TRBV19
clone_size: many
d_call: NA
j_call: TRBJ1-1
cdr3_aa: CASSLGGRTEAFF
cdr3_nt: TGTGCCAGTTCCCTGGGGGGTCGGACTGAAGCTTTCTTT

v_call: TRBV27
clone_size: many
d_call: NA
j_call: TRBJ2-2
cdr3_aa: CASSLRAFTGELFF
cdr3_nt: TGTGCCAGCAGTTTAAGGGCGTTCACCGGGGAGCTGTTTTTT

v_call: TRBV3-1
clone_size: many
d_call: NA
j_call: TRBJ2-3
cdr3_aa: CASSQGSDWADTQYF
cdr3_nt: TGTGCCAGCAGCCAAGGTTCCGACTGGGCAGATACGCAGTATTTT

v_call: TRBV7-2
clone_size: NA
d_call: NA
j_call: TRBJ2-1
cdr3_aa: CASSFSGRGLYNEQFF
cdr3_nt: TGTGCCAGCAGCTTTTCGGGCCGGGGGCTCTACAATGAGCAGTTCTTC

v_call: TRBV3-1
clone_size: many
d_call: NA
j_call: TRBJ2-3
cdr3_aa: CASSQESDTQYF
cdr3_nt: TGTGCCAGCAGCCAAGAATCTGATACGCAGTATTTT

v_call: TRBV11-2
clone_size: many
d_call: TRBD2
j_call: TRBJ2-1
cdr3_aa: CASSLVGGGGVEQFF
cdr3_nt: TGTGCCAGCAGCTTAGTTGGGGGGGGGGGAGTTGAGCAGTTCTTC

v_call: TRBV7-6
clone_size: NA
d_call: NA
j_call: TRBJ2-3
cdr3_aa: CASSLYGAGDTQYF
cdr3_nt: TGTGCCAGCAGCTTATACGGGGCGGGAGATACGCAGTATTTT

v_call: TRBV3-1
clone_size: many
d_call: NA
j_call: TRBJ1-6
cdr3_aa: CASSQASRDSPLHF
cdr3_nt: TGTGCCAGCAGCCAAGCTTCTCGCGATTCACCCCTCCACTTT

v_call: TRBV15
clone_size: NA
d_call: NA
j_call: TRBJ1-5
cdr3_aa: CATSRDGVGQPQHF
cdr3_nt: TGTGCCACCAGCAGAGATGGGGTGGGTCAGCCCCAGCATTTT

v_call: TRBV4-1
clone_size: many
d_call: NA
j_call: TRBJ2-1
cdr3_aa: CASSQDQGLDGYNEQFF
cdr3_nt: TGCGCCAGCAGCCAAGATCAGGGCTTGGACGGCTACAATGAGCAGTTCTTC

v_call: TRBV20-1
clone_size: many
d_call: NA
j_call: TRBJ1-6
cdr3_aa: CSARGGNSPLHF
cdr3_nt: TGCAGTGCTAGGGGGGGAAATTCACCCCTCCACTTT

v_call: TRBV19
clone_size: many
d_call: TRBD2
j_call: TRBJ2-1
cdr3_aa: CASTLSHVSGGAYNEQFF
cdr3_nt: TGTGCCAGTACTCTCTCCCACGTGAGCGGGGGGGCCTACAATGAGCAGTTCTTC

v_call: TRBV4-1
clone_size: many
d_call: NA
j_call: TRBJ1-1
cdr3_aa: CASREGGRTEAFF
cdr3_nt: TGCGCCAGCAGAGAAGGGGGAAGGACTGAAGCTTTCTTT

v_call: TRBV18
clone_size: many
d_call: NA
j_call: TRBJ2-1
cdr3_aa: CASSPGALEQFF
cdr3_nt: TGTGCCAGCTCCCCCGGGGCATTAGAGCAGTTCTTC

v_call: TRBV5-1
clone_size: many
d_call: NA
j_call: TRBJ2-1
cdr3_aa: CASSLIDNNEQFF
cdr3_nt: TGCGCCAGCAGCTTGATTGATAACAATGAGCAGTTCTTC

v_call: TRBV6-2/TRBV6-3
clone_size: many
d_call: TRBD1
j_call: TRBJ2-5
cdr3_aa: CASSYVGQGRETQYF
cdr3_nt: TGTGCCAGCAGTTACGTCGGACAGGGGAGAGAGACCCAGTACTTC

v_call: TRBV6-4
clone_size: many
d_call: TRBD2
j_call: TRBJ2-2
cdr3_aa: CASSTSGETGELFF
cdr3_nt: TGTGCCAGCAGTACTAGCGGGGAAACCGGGGAGCTGTTTTTT

v_call: TRBV9
clone_size: NA
d_call: TRBD1
j_call: TRBJ1-3
cdr3_aa: CASSVAPGQPIPSGNTIYF
cdr3_nt: TGTGCCAGCAGCGTAGCCCCGGGACAGCCAATACCCTCTGGAAACACCATATATTTT

v_call: TRBV16
clone_size: many
d_call: NA
j_call: TRBJ2-7
cdr3_aa: CASRQTGLHYEQYF
cdr3_nt: TGTGCCAGCAGACAGACAGGCCTACATTACGAGCAGTACTTC

v_call: TRBV12-5
clone_size: many
d_call: NA
j_call: TRBJ1-5
cdr3_aa: CASGGGGARSNQPQHF
cdr3_nt: TGTGCTAGTGGGGGCGGGGGGGCGAGGAGCAATCAGCCCCAGCATTTT

v_call: TRBV19
clone_size: many
d_call: TRBD1
j_call: TRBJ1-5
cdr3_aa: CASKGTSRGPNQPQHF
cdr3_nt: TGTGCCAGTAAGGGGACCAGCAGGGGGCCCAATCAGCCCCAGCATTTT

v_call: TRBV7-8
clone_size: many
d_call: NA
j_call: TRBJ1-4
cdr3_aa: CASSFKGVYNEKLFF
cdr3_nt: TGTGCCAGCAGCTTTAAAGGGGTATATAATGAAAAACTGTTTTTT

v_call: TRBV29-1
clone_size: many
d_call: NA
j_call: TRBJ1-3
cdr3_aa: CSVVSTGNTIYF
cdr3_nt: TGCAGCGTTGTGTCTACTGGAAACACCATATATTTT

v_call: TRBV5-1
clone_size: many
d_call: NA
j_call: TRBJ2-5
cdr3_aa: CASSLGQLSLETQYF
cdr3_nt: TGCGCCAGCAGCTTGGGACAGCTCTCACTAGAGACCCAGTACTTC

v_call: TRBV20-1
clone_size: few
d_call: NA
j_call: TRBJ2-7
cdr3_aa: CSASLPLGAYEQYF
cdr3_nt: TGCAGTGCTAGCCTACCCCTAGGCGCCTACGAGCAGTACTTC

v_call: TRBV19
clone_size: many
d_call: TRBD1
j_call: TRBJ1-5
cdr3_aa: CASSSDRADQPQHF
cdr3_nt: TGTGCCAGTAGTTCGGACAGGGCAGATCAGCCCCAGCATTTT

v_call: TRBV6-2/TRBV6-3
clone_size: NA
d_call: NA
j_call: TRBJ2-1
cdr3_aa: CASSRDSAGGLNEQFF
cdr3_nt: TGTGCCAGCAGTCGAGATTCGGCAGGCGGGCTCAATGAGCAGTTCTTC

v_call: TRBV6-6
clone_size: many
d_call: NA
j_call: TRBJ2-5
cdr3_aa: CASSSPNRLQETQYF
cdr3_nt: TGTGCCAGCAGTTCCCCAAACAGACTACAAGAGACCCAGTACTTC

v_call: TRBV6-2/TRBV6-3
clone_size: many
d_call: NA
j_call: TRBJ2-2
cdr3_aa: CASSYSTGELFF
cdr3_nt: TGTGCCAGCAGTTACTCCACCGGGGAGCTGTTTTTT

v_call: TRBV9
clone_size: many
d_call: NA
j_call: TRBJ2-7
cdr3_aa: CASSVDLGGYEQYF
cdr3_nt: TGTGCCAGCAGCGTAGATTTGGGGGGTTACGAGCAGTACTTC

v_call: TRBV11-2
clone_size: many
d_call: TRBD1
j_call: TRBJ1-1
cdr3_aa: CASRPRQGGFTEAFF
cdr3_nt: TGTGCCAGCAGGCCGCGACAGGGAGGCTTCACTGAAGCTTTCTTT

v_call: TRBV3-1
clone_size: NA
d_call: NA
j_call: TRBJ1-2
cdr3_aa: CASSQGSLPIQVDGYTF
cdr3_nt: TGTGCCAGCAGCCAAGGATCCCTCCCGATTCAGGTGGATGGCTACACCTTC

v_call: TRBV7-2
clone_size: few
d_call: NA
j_call: TRBJ2-1
cdr3_aa: CCASSLSAGLYNEQFF
cdr3_nt: NA

v_call: TRBV12-3/TRBV12-4
clone_size: NA
d_call: NA
j_call: TRBJ1-1
cdr3_aa: CASRGGLNTEAFF
cdr3_nt: TGTGCCAGCCGCGGGGGGTTGAACACTGAAGCTTTCTTT

v_call: TRBV5-1
clone_size: many
d_call: NA
j_call: TRBJ2-1
cdr3_aa: CASSSDRFLHNEQFF
cdr3_nt: TGCGCCAGCAGCTCCGACAGGTTTCTACACAATGAGCAGTTCTTC

v_call: TRBV5-1
clone_size: NA
d_call: TRBD1
j_call: TRBJ2-1
cdr3_aa: CASSVTGTGSYNEQFF
cdr3_nt: TGCGCCAGCAGCGTCACCGGGACAGGGTCCTACAATGAGCAGTTCTTC

v_call: TRBV7-6
clone_size: many
d_call: NA
j_call: TRBJ2-6
cdr3_aa: CASSSGANVLTF
cdr3_nt: TGTGCCAGCAGCTCTGGGGCCAACGTCCTGACTTTC

v_call: TRBV12-3/TRBV12-4
clone_size: NA
d_call: TRBD1
j_call: TRBJ2-1
cdr3_aa: CASRTDRGTFDEQFF
cdr3_nt: TGTGCCAGCAGGACGGACAGGGGAACCTTCGATGAGCAGTTCTTC

v_call: TRBV2
clone_size: few
d_call: NA
j_call: TRBJ2-6
cdr3_aa: CASNPRPSGANVLTF
cdr3_nt: TGTGCCAGCAATCCACGACCCTCTGGGGCCAACGTCCTGACTTTC

v_call: TRBV10-2
clone_size: many
d_call: TRBD2
j_call: TRBJ2-2
cdr3_aa: CASSAGSGGYTGELFF
cdr3_nt: TGCGCCAGCAGTGCGGGGAGCGGGGGGTACACCGGGGAGCTGTTTTTT

v_call: TRBV4-1
clone_size: NA
d_call: NA
j_call: TRBJ1-5
cdr3_aa: CASSRREGEPQHF
cdr3_nt: TGCGCCAGCAGCCGAAGGGAAGGGGAGCCCCAGCATTTT

v_call: TRBV10-3
clone_size: many
d_call: TRBD1
j_call: TRBJ1-2
cdr3_aa: CAISDGTGPLLTF
cdr3_nt: TGTGCCATCAGTGACGGGACAGGGCCGTTGTTGACCTTC

v_call: TRBV3-1
clone_size: many
d_call: NA
j_call: TRBJ2-5
cdr3_aa: CASSQEGDGGETQYF
cdr3_nt: TGTGCCAGCAGCCAAGAAGGGGACGGGGGTGAGACCCAGTACTTC

v_call: TRBV6-2/TRBV6-3
clone_size: NA
d_call: NA
j_call: TRBJ1-2
cdr3_aa: CASRQGVRANYGYTF
cdr3_nt: TGTGCCAGCAGGCAGGGAGTCCGAGCCAACTATGGCTACACCTTC

v_call: TRBV6-2/TRBV6-3
clone_size: many
d_call: TRBD1
j_call: TRBJ1-6
cdr3_aa: CASKQGVRSPLHF
cdr3_nt: TGTGCCAGCAAACAGGGGGTTAGGTCACCCCTCCACTTT

v_call: TRBV6-2/TRBV6-3
clone_size: many
d_call: TRBD2
j_call: TRBJ2-1
cdr3_aa: CASLMGLAHYNEQFF
cdr3_nt: TGTGCCAGCTTGATGGGACTAGCCCACTACAATGAGCAGTTCTTC

v_call: TRBV5-6
clone_size: NA
d_call: NA
j_call: TRBJ2-2
cdr3_aa: CASSLERFWGSNTGELFF
cdr3_nt: TGTGCCAGCAGCTTGGAGCGTTTTTGGGGTTCGAACACCGGGGAGCTGTTTTTT

v_call: TRBV6-6
clone_size: few
d_call: NA
j_call: TRBJ2-1
cdr3_aa: CASSSTGTQQFF
cdr3_nt: TGTGCCAGCAGTTCCACCGGGACTCAGCAGTTCTTC

v_call: TRBV10-3
clone_size: NA
d_call: NA
j_call: TRBJ2-3
cdr3_aa: CAISGSAPSSTDTQYF
cdr3_nt: TGTGCCATCAGTGGTTCAGCGCCCTCCAGCACAGATACGCAGTATTTT

v_call: TRBV20-1
clone_size: many
d_call: TRBD2
j_call: TRBJ2-7
cdr3_aa: CSARDWGLAGGFTYEQYF
cdr3_nt: TGCAGTGCTAGAGATTGGGGACTAGCGGGGGGATTTACCTACGAGCAGTACTTC

v_call: TRBV11-2
clone_size: NA
d_call: NA
j_call: TRBJ1-4
cdr3_aa: CASSPRNSQPNEKLFF
cdr3_nt: TGTGCCAGCAGCCCCCGTAACTCGCAGCCTAATGAAAAACTGTTTTTT

v_call: TRBV5-1
clone_size: many
d_call: NA
j_call: TRBJ2-7
cdr3_aa: CASSEGGGRYYEQYF
cdr3_nt: TGCGCCAGCAGCGAAGGTGGAGGGCGGTACTACGAGCAGTACTTC